This record concerns one T cell receptor (beta chain) sequence. CDR3 length: 16 residues. Germline V lookup: CDR1 SGHNT, CDR2 YYREEE (reference sequence). J lost 2 bases, V lost 2 bases, and 3 bases had no gene match. The data were taken from a study of shared T cell receptors in the human thymus. Sequenced by immunoSEQ multiplex PCR; TCRdb stores in-frame clones only, minus some. The sample comprises hundreds of thousands of clones, approximately 85% of which are singletons, and 0.008% to 0.011% rests with the top ten. These sequences were also reported in another study, on human thymus T cells. That publication notes: Resections from corrective heart surgery supplied the thymus tissue.

Sequencing used thymocytes. This chain links TRBV5-4 with TRBJ2-2; 10 nucleotides agree with TRBD2. The TCR comes from a girl under three years old with a congenital heart defect. CDR3 residues: CASSLLAGPNTGELFF. The DNA for the CDR3 is TGTGCCAGCAGCTTACTAGCGGGGCCCAACACCGGGGAGCTGTTTTTT.